This paragraph covers one T cell receptor beta chain sequence. This CDR3 contains 15 residues. From germline, CDR1 is SGHNT and CDR2 YYREEE (reference sequence). The trim removed 6 bases at V and 0 bases at J, leaving 8 bases unmatched. This specimen comes from a study of cytomegalovirus exposure and HLA in healthy donors. A multiplex PCR was run with 60 Vbeta primers and 13 Jbeta primers. Original methodology: Counted up in a later analysis, unique TCR beta chains came to approximately 83 million, with about 9.9 million shared. The repertoire was sequenced with immunoSEQ multiplex PCR; TCRdb's copy has only in-frame clones and lacks some. V and J calls and clone size are those listed in that table; D and trimming were worked out from the DNA. The profile shows under 150,000 clones, over 80% of them singletons. Healthy individuals who donated bone marrow served as the donors.

This chain links TRBV5-4 with TRBJ1-1; 7 positions agree with TRBD1. The TCR comes from a man aged 35 to 55 in good health and CMV-seronegative. Source material: PBMCs. Here the CDR3 DNA reads TGTGCCAGCACCACGGGACAGCGAGTGAACACTGAAGCTTTCTTT. It specifies CASTTGQRVNTEAFF.